A single sample gave rise to the 15 T cell receptor beta chains below, sequenced in a study of T-cell reconstitution after alpha-beta-depleted transplantation in children. The TCRbeta library was prepared with unique molecular identifiers. TCRdb re-called the PCR reads through MiXCR, storing one row per CDR3 protein. The data contain 210,000 or so distinct CDR3 sequences, about 9.2% of them seen just once; the ten biggest clones take up 5% to 7%. The sequences come from PBMCs from the stem cell graft donor, collected from the stem cell graft. The source of these receptors is a human donor who donated a stem cell graft to a child with acute lymphoblastic leukemia.

This clonotype was picked up many times. The rearrangement joins TRBV30 to TRBJ2-1, with 9 bases matching TRBD1. The germline CDR1 and CDR2 sequences are GTSNPN and SVGIG (reference sequence). CDR3 size: 15 residues. V lost 0 bases and J lost 5; bases outside the gene matches: 5. The CDR3 DNA follows: TGTGCCTGGAGTGTACTGGGGACAGGGAACAATGAGCAGTTCTTC. It encodes CAWSVLGTGNNEQFF. Full variable domain (outside the CDR3, taken from reference TRBV30 and TRBJ2-1): SQTIHQWPATLVQPVGSPLSLECTVEGTSNPNLYWYRQAAGRGLQLLFYSVGIGQISSEVPQNLSASRPQDRQFILSSKKLLLSDSGFYLCAWSVLGTGNNEQFFGPGTRLTVL.

J is TRBJ2-6 and V is TRBV6-4; possibly TRBD1 for D (6 bases). CDR1 and CDR2 (germline): MRHNA, SNTAGT. CDR3 length: 19 amino acids. Trimming stripped 5 bases from V and 0 bases from J, with 20 bases between. The CDR3: CASSTRIGQPSSGANVLTF. The CDR3 DNA reads as TGTGCCAGCAGTACCCGAATCGGACAGCCTTCCTCTGGGGCCAACGTCCTGACTTTC.

This clonotype came up a few times. The chain is built from TRBV20-1 and TRBJ1-2; TRBD1 aligns across 9 bases. CDR1 is DFQATT and CDR2 is SNEGSKA in the germline V gene (reference sequence). V shed 5 bases, J shed 4 bases, and the junction held 2 bases outside the gene matches. The CDR3 length is 12 residues. CDR3 nucleotides: TGCAGTGCTGACAGGGGGGTCTATGGCTACACCTTC. Translating gives CSADRGVYGYTF.

This clonotype ranks as medium-sized (0.01 to 0.1%). The chain has TRBV30 and TRBJ1-2, with D tentatively TRBD1 (5 bases). Germline assignment: CDR1 GTSNPN and CDR2 SVGIG (reference sequence). Deletions cut 7 bases from V and 7 bases from J, with 10 bases between. The CDR3 loop spans 10 amino acids. Here the CDR3 reads CAYRGLGYTF. CDR3 bases: TGTGCCTACCGGGGCCTTGGCTACACCTTC.

This chain uses TRBV5-4 with TRBJ1-6, with 9 positions matching TRBD1. The CDR3 has 13 amino acids. Looked up from germline, CDR1 is SGHNT and CDR2 is YYREEE (reference sequence). J was trimmed by 9 bases and V by 5 bases; bases with no gene match: 3. The CDR3 loop reads CASRGQGGSPLHF. The DNA of the CDR3 is TGTGCCAGCAGGGGACAGGGCGGTTCACCCCTCCACTTT.

This clonotype has just a few counts. The chain carries TRBV5-1 and TRBJ2-2; TRBD1 matches 7 bases. The CDR3 length is 16 residues. In germline, CDR1 is SGHRS, CDR2 YFSETQ. V lost 4 bases to trimming and J lost 3 bases; unmatched junction nucleotides: 9. The CDR3 coding sequence is TGCGCCAGCAGCCATGGACAGGCTACAGACACCGGGGAGCTGTTTTTT. This sequence encodes CASSHGQATDTGELFF.

CDR3 loop: CASSPGPGSSYNEQFF. CDR3 nucleotide sequence: TGTGCCAGCAGTCCTGGTCCAGGGAGCTCCTACAATGAGCAGTTCTTC. The chain couples TRBV6-5 to TRBJ2-1, with D perhaps assigned TRBD1 or TRBD2 (5 bases each). Germline values: CDR1 MNHEY, CDR2 SVGAGI. V dropped 5 bases and J dropped 0 bases, with 14 bases sitting between them. This CDR3 is 16 amino acids long.

The V gene is TRBV9, the J gene TRBJ2-5; D gene uncertain. Germline loops: CDR1 SGDLS, CDR2 YYNGEE. This CDR3 is built from 14 residues. The ends were cut back, 0 bases at V and 6 bases at J, with 12 bases in the middle. CDR3 sequence (DNA): TGTGCCAGCAGCGTAGGTTTTGGCAAACAGACCCAGTACTTC. This encodes CASSVGFGKQTQYF.

This clonotype was counted a few times. The chain recombines TRBV20-1 with TRBJ2-1; no definite D call. This CDR3 is built from 13 residues. Germline CDR1 and CDR2: DFQATT and SNEGSKA (reference sequence). The CDR3 reads CSQDGHSYNEQFF. As DNA, the CDR3 is TGCAGCCAGGACGGGCACTCCTACAATGAGCAGTTCTTC.

This clonotype is labeled medium-sized. The chain couples TRBV5-1 to TRBJ1-1; TRBD1 matches 7 bases. From germline, CDR1 is SGHRS and CDR2 YFSETQ. CDR3 size: 13 residues. Trimming removed 2 bases from V and 3 bases from J; junction bases left unmatched: 1. Here the CDR3 reads CASSFQGDTEAFF. The CDR3 DNA reads TGCGCCAGCAGCTTCCAGGGGGACACTGAAGCTTTCTTT.

The rearrangement uses TRBV12-3 or TRBV12-4 and TRBJ1-6; D ambiguous. There are 14 residues in the CDR3. Trimming stripped 1 base from V and 8 bases from J, with 9 bases between. CDR3 bases: TGTGCCAGCAGTTTAGACAGAAGTTATTCACCCCTCCACTTT. This codes for CASSLDRSYSPLHF.

This chain connects TRBV4-1 to TRBJ2-5; D is unresolved. CDR1 is MGHRA, CDR2 YSYEKL, per germline. CDR3 size: 14 residues. Trimming left V 1 base short and J 1 base short, with 7 bases between. CDR3 coding DNA: TGCGCCAGCAGCCAAGCGAGGATCCAAGAGACCCAGTACTTC. This codes for CASSQARIQETQYF.

This clonotype was observed many times. The V gene is TRBV12-3 or TRBV12-4, the J gene TRBJ2-1; 7 bases map to TRBD2. The CDR3 totals 13 residues. The ends lost 5 bases at V and 8 bases at J; junction bases unmatched: 6. The CDR3 region has the DNA TGTGCCAGCAGTCCACGTCGGGAGGATGAGCAGTTCTTC. It specifies CASSPRREDEQFF.

This clonotype has at least ten counts. The V and J genes are TRBV12-3 or TRBV12-4 and TRBJ1-1; D unclear. Trimming took 5 bases from V and 1 from J, leaving 8 bases between them. The CDR3 has 13 amino acids. CDR3 bases: TGTGCCAGCAGTCCTACATCGAACACTGAAGCTTTCTTT. Translation: CASSPTSNTEAFF.

This clonotype was counted many times. J is TRBJ2-5 and V is TRBV7-8, with 14 bases identical to TRBD2. Per the germline V gene, CDR1 is SGHVS and CDR2 is FQNEAQ. The trim removed 1 base at V and 3 bases at J, leaving 1 base unmatched. The CDR3 is 16 residues long. CDR3 in amino acids: CASSLGTSGGKETQYF. CDR3 DNA: TGTGCCAGCAGCTTAGGGACTAGCGGGGGGAAAGAGACCCAGTACTTC.